Listed below are T cell receptor beta chains from one sample, sequenced in a study of spatial heterogeneity in lung cancer. TCRdb reprocessed the 5' RACE reads with MiXCR, giving one entry per CDR3 protein. Here the sample spans around 37,000 distinct CDR3 sequences, more than 7% being singletons. Sequenced here: PBMCs, sampled at surgery. These receptors originate from a female donor with early-stage non-small cell lung cancer. Both conserved end residues are part of each CDR3. Each record gives: CDR3 DNA, CDR3 protein, V gene, clone size, D gene, J gene. A D gene is named only where the DNA matches it firmly. Expanded clones get a size class; other rows say once, few or many, or leave the size out.

cdr3_nt: TGTGCCAGCAGTTTAGACAGTGGGGGCCCAGAGACCCAGTACTTC; cdr3_aa: CASSLDSGGPETQYF; v_call: TRBV12-3/TRBV12-4; clone_size: many; d_call: -; j_call: TRBJ2-5
cdr3_nt: TGCAGCGCCACAGGAAAGAGCTCCTACGAGCAGTACTTC; cdr3_aa: CSATGKSSYEQYF; v_call: TRBV29-1; clone_size: medium-sized; d_call: -; j_call: TRBJ2-7
cdr3_nt: TGTGCCAGCAGTTATACCGGGGAAAAACTGTTTTTT; cdr3_aa: CASSYTGEKLFF; v_call: TRBV6-1; clone_size: many; d_call: -; j_call: TRBJ1-4
cdr3_nt: TGTGCCAGCAGCTTAGTGGCTCGAGGGACCCAGTACTTC; cdr3_aa: CASSLVARGTQYF; v_call: TRBV7-3; clone_size: -; d_call: -; j_call: TRBJ2-5
cdr3_nt: TGTGCCAGCAGCCCGTGGGGGGATGAGCAGTTCTTC; cdr3_aa: CASSPWGDEQFF; v_call: TRBV7-9; clone_size: many; d_call: -; j_call: TRBJ2-1
cdr3_nt: TGTGCCAGCAGCTTTTATAGACTCCTCACCGGGGAGCTGTTTTTT; cdr3_aa: CASSFYRLLTGELFF; v_call: TRBV11-2; clone_size: -; d_call: -; j_call: TRBJ2-2
cdr3_nt: TGTGCCAGCAGCTTCGCCGGACAGTACGAGCAGTACTTC; cdr3_aa: CASSFAGQYEQYF; v_call: TRBV7-2; clone_size: -; d_call: -; j_call: TRBJ2-7
cdr3_nt: TGTGCCACCAGTGACTCGGGACAGATCCTCACCGGGGAGCTGTTTTTT; cdr3_aa: CATSDSGQILTGELFF; v_call: TRBV24-1; clone_size: many; d_call: TRBD1; j_call: TRBJ2-2
cdr3_nt: TGCAGTGCTAGAGTGGTAAGGACGGAAGGCTACACCTTC; cdr3_aa: CSARVVRTEGYTF; v_call: TRBV20-1; clone_size: many; d_call: -; j_call: TRBJ1-2
cdr3_nt: TGCAGTGCTAGAGATACAGCTTCCTCCTACGAGCAGTACTTC; cdr3_aa: CSARDTASSYEQYF; v_call: TRBV20-1; clone_size: many; d_call: -; j_call: TRBJ2-7
cdr3_nt: TGTGCCAGCAGCCCTAGCGGGAGGGGGGACAATGAGCAGTTCTTC; cdr3_aa: CASSPSGRGDNEQFF; v_call: TRBV7-9; clone_size: few; d_call: TRBD2; j_call: TRBJ2-1
cdr3_nt: TGTGCCAGCATCGGTGCGACGAACGGGGAGCTGTTTTTT; cdr3_aa: CASIGATNGELFF; v_call: TRBV2; clone_size: few; d_call: -; j_call: TRBJ2-2
cdr3_nt: TGCAGCTCCCGCACCCGAGAGGCCAATGAGCAGTTCTTC; cdr3_aa: CSSRTREANEQFF; v_call: TRBV29-1; clone_size: many; d_call: -; j_call: TRBJ2-1
cdr3_nt: TGTGCCAGCGCCGCTGAGAGCTCCTACAATGAGCAGTTCTTC; cdr3_aa: CASAAESSYNEQFF; v_call: TRBV7-2; clone_size: -; d_call: -; j_call: TRBJ2-1
cdr3_nt: TGTGCCAGCAGCTTGAGCGGGAGCCGGTACGAGCAGTACTTC; cdr3_aa: CASSLSGSRYEQYF; v_call: TRBV5-4; clone_size: many; d_call: TRBD2; j_call: TRBJ2-7
cdr3_nt: TGTGCCTGGGGACAGGGGCCCTGGACCATATATTTT; cdr3_aa: CAWGQGPWTIYF; v_call: TRBV30; clone_size: many; d_call: TRBD1; j_call: TRBJ1-3
cdr3_nt: TGTGCCAGCAGCCCTCCGGGATTCGGCACCGGGGAGCTGTTTTTT; cdr3_aa: CASSPPGFGTGELFF; v_call: TRBV11-2; clone_size: many; d_call: -; j_call: TRBJ2-2
cdr3_nt: TGTGCCAGCAGCCGAACAGGGGACCCCAGCAATCAGCCCCAGCATTTT; cdr3_aa: CASSRTGDPSNQPQHF; v_call: TRBV6-6; clone_size: few; d_call: TRBD1; j_call: TRBJ1-5
cdr3_nt: TGCGCCAGCACGGAGGGGCTCGAGCAGTACTTC; cdr3_aa: CASTEGLEQYF; v_call: TRBV5-1; clone_size: many; d_call: -; j_call: TRBJ2-7